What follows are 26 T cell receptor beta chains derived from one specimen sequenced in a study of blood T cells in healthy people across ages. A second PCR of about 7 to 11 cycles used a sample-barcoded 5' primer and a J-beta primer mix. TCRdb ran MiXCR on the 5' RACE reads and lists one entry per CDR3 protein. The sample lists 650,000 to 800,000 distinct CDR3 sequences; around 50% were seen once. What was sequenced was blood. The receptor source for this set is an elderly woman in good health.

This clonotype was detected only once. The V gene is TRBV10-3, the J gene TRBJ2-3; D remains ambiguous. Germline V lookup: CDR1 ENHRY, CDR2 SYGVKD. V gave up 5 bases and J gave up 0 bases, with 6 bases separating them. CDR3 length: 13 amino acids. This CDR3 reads CAISRLSTDTQYF. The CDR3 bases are TGTGCCATCAGTAGGCTTAGCACAGATACGCAGTATTTT.

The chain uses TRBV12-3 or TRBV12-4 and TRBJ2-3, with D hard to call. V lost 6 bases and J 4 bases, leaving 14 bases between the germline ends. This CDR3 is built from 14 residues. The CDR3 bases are TGTGCCAGCAGCATCAGAGCCCCCGCAGATACGCAGTATTTT. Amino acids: CASSIRAPADTQYF.

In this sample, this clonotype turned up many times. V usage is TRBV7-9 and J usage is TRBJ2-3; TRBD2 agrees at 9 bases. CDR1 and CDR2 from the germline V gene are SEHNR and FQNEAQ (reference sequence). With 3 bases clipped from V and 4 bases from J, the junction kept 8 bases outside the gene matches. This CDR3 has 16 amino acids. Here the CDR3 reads CASSFGQRGVSDTQYF. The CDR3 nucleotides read TGTGCCAGCAGCTTTGGCCAGCGGGGGGTCTCAGATACGCAGTATTTT. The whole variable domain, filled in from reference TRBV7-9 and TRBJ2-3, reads DTGVSQNPRHKITKRGQNVTFRCDPISEHNRLYWYRQTLGQGPEFLTYFQNEAQLEKSRLLSDRFSAERPKGSFSTLEIQRTEQGDSAMYLCASSFGQRGVSDTQYFGPGTRLTVL.

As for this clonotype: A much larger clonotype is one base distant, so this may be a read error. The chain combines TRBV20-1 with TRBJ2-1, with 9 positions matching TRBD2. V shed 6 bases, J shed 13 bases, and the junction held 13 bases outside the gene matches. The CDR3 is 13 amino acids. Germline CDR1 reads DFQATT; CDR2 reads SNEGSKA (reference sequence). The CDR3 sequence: CSAVLAGKETQFF. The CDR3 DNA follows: TGCAGTGCAGTGCTAGCGGGAAAAGAGACCCAGTTCTTC.

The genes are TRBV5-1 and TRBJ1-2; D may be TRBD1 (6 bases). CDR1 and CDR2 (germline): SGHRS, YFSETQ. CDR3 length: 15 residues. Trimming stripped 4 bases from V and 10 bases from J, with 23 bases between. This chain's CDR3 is CASSGLVGGLATYTF. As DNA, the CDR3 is TGCGCCAGCAGCGGCCTAGTGGGGGGCTTGGCGACCTACACCTTC.

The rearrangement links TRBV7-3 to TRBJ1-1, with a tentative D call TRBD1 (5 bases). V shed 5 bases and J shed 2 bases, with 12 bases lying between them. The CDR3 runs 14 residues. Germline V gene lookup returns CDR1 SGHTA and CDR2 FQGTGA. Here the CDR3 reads CASSGLRVNTEAFF. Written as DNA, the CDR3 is TGTGCCAGCAGCGGACTCAGGGTCAACACTGAAGCTTTCTTT.

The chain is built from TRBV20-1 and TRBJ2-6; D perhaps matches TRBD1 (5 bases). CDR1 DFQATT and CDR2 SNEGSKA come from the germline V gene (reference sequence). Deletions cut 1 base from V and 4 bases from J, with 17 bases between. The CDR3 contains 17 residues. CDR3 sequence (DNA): TGCAGTGCTAGAGGTAGGGGCGTGGAAACCGGGGCCAACGTCCTGACTTTC. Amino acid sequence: CSARGRGVETGANVLTF.

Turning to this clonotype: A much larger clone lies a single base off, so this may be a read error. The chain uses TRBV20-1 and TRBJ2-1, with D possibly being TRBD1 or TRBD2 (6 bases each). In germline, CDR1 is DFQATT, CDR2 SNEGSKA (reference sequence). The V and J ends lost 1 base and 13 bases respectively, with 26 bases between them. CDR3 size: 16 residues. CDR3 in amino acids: CSARVLSWGAAETQFF. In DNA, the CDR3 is TGCAGTGCTAGAGTCTTGAGCTGGGGGGCCGCCGAGACCCAGTTCTTC.

The CDR3 coding sequence is TGTGCCAGCAGTGACCGGGACTACCCTGGGGCTACGCAGTATTTT. Translation: CASSDRDYPGATQYF. V and J are TRBV6-4 and TRBJ2-3, with TRBD2 matching 7 bases. Germline V gene sequence: CDR1 MRHNA, CDR2 SNTAGT. V gave up 2 bases and J gave up 8 bases; unmatched junction bases: 10. The CDR3 length is 15 residues.

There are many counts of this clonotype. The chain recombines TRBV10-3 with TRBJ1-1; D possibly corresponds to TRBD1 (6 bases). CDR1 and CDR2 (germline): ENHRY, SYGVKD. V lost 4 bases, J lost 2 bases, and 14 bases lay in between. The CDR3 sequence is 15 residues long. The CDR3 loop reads CAISAGSGANTEAFF. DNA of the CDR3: TGTGCCATCAGTGCGGGCTCAGGGGCCAACACTGAAGCTTTCTTT.

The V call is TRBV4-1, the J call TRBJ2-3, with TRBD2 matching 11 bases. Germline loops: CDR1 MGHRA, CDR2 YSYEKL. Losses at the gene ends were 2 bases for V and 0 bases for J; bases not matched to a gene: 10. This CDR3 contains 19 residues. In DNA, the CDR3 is TGCGCCAGCAGCCAACGCCAGATGCGGACTAGCGGGAGCACAGATACGCAGTATTTT. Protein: CASSQRQMRTSGSTDTQYF.

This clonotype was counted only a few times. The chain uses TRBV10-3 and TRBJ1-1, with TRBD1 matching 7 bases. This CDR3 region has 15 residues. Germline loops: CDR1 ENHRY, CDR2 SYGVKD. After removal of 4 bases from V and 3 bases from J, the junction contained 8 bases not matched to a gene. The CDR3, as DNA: TGTGCCATCAGTGTTGGGACAGAGAAACACACTGAAGCTTTCTTT. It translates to CAISVGTEKHTEAFF.

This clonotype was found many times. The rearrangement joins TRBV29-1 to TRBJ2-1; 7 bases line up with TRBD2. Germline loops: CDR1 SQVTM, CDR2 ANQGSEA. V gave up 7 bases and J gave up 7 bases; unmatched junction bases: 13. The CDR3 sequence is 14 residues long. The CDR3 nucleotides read TGCAGCGGCCAGTCTAGCGGAAAAGGGAATGAGCAGTTCTTC. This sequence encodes CSGQSSGKGNEQFF.

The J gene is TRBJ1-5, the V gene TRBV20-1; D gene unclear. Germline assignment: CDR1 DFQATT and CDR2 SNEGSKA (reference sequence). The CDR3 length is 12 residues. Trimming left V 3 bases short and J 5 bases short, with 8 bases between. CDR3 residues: CSASAPYQPQHF. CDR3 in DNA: TGCAGTGCTAGCGCCCCTTATCAGCCCCAGCATTTT.

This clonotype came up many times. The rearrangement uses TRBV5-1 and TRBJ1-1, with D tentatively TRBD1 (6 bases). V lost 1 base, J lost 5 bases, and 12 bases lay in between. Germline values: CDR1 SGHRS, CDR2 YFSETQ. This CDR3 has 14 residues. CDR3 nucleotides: TGCGCCAGCAGCTTGACCACAGGGAGGACTGAAGCTTTCTTT. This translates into CASSLTTGRTEAFF.

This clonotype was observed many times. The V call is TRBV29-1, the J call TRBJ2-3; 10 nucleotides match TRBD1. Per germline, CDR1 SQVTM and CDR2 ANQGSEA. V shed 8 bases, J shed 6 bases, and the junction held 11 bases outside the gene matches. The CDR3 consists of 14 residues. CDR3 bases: TGCAGCTTGGGACAGGGGAACCACATGGATACGCAGTATTTT. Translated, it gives CSLGQGNHMDTQYF.

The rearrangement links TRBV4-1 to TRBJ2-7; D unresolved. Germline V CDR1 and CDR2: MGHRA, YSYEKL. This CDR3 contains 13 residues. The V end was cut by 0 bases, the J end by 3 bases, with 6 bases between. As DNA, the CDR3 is TGCGCCAGCAGCCAAGATACGAACTACGAGCAGTACTTC. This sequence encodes CASSQDTNYEQYF.

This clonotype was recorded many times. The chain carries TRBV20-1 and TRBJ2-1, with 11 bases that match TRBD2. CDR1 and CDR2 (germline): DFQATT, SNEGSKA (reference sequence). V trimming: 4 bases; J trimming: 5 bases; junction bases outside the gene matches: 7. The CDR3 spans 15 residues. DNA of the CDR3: TGCAGTGCTACCCCGGGACTAGCGGCAAACAATGAGCAGTTCTTC. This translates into CSATPGLAANNEQFF.

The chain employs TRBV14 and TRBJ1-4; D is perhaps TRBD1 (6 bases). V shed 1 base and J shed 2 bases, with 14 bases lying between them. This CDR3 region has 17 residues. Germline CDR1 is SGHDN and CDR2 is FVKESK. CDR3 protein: CASSQVGTTGTNEKLFF. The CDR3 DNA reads TGTGCCAGCAGCCAAGTGGGGACAACAGGGACTAATGAAAAACTGTTTTTT.

Written as DNA, the CDR3 is TGTGCCAGCAGCTTAAACACACTCTCTGGGGCCAACGTCCTGACTTTC. It codes for CASSLNTLSGANVLTF. The gene calls are TRBV3-1 and TRBJ2-6; D is unclear. This CDR3 is built from 16 residues. V shed 5 bases and J shed 0 bases, with 11 bases lying between them. Germline V lookup: CDR1 LGHDT, CDR2 YNNKEL (reference sequence).

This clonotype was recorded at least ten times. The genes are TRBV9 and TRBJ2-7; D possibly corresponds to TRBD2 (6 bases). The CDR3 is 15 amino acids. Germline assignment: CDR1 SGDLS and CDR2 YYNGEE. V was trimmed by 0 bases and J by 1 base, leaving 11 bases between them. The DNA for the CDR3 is TGTGCCAGCAGCGTAGGGACTAATCCTTCCTACGAGCAGTACTTC. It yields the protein CASSVGTNPSYEQYF.

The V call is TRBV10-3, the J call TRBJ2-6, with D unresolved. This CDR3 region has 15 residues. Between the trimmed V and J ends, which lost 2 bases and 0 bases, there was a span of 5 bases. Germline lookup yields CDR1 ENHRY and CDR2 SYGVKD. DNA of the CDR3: TGTGCCATCAGTGAGGGGTTCTCTGGGGCCAACGTCCTGACTTTC. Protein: CAISEGFSGANVLTF.

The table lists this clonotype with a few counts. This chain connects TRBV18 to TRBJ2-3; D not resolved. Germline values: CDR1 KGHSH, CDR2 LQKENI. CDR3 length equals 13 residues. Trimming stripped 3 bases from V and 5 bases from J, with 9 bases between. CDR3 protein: CASSPLPVDTQYF. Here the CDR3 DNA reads TGTGCCAGCTCACCCCTCCCGGTAGATACGCAGTATTTT.

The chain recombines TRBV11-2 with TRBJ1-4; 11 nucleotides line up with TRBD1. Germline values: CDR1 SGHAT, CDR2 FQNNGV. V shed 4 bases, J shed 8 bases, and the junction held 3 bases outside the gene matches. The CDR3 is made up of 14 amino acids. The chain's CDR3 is CASSWTGGLEKLFF. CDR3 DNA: TGTGCCAGCAGCTGGACAGGGGGCTTGGAAAAACTGTTTTTT.

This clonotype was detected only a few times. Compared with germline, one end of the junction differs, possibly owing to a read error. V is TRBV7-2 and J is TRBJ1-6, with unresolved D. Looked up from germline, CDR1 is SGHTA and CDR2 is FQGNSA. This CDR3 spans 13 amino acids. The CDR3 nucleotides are TGCGCCAGCAGCCCAAGCGGGGATTCACCCCTCCACTTT. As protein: CASSPSGDSPLHF.

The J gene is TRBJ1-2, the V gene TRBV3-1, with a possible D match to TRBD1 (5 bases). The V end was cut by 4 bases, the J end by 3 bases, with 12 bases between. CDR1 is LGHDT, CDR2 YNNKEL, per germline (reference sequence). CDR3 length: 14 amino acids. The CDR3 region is CASSPPGLYYGYTF. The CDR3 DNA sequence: TGTGCCAGCAGCCCGCCGGGACTTTACTATGGCTACACCTTC.